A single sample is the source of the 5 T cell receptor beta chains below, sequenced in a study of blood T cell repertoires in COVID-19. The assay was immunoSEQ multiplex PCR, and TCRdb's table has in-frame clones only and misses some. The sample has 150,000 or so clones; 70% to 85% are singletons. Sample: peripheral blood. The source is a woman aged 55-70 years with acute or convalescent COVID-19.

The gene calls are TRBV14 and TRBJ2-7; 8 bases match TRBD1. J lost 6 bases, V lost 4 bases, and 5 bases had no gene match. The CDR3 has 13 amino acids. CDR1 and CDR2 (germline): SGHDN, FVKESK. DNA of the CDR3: TGTGCCAGCAGCCCTCAAACAGGGGGCGAGCAGTACGTC. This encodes CASSPQTGGEQYV.

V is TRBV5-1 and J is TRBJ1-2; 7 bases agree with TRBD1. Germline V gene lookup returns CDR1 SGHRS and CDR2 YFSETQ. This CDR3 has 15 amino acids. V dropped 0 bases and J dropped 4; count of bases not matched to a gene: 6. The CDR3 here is CASSLAPGTAYGYTF. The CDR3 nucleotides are TGCGCCAGCAGCTTGGCTCCTGGGACAGCCTATGGCTACACCTTC.

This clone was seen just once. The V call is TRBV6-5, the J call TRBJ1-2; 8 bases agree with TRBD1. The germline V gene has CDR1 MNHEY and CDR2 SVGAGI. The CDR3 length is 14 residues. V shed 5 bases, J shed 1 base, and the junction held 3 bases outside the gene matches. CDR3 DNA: TGTGCCAGCAGTAGGGACAGGATTAACTATGGCTACACCTTC. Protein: CASSRDRINYGYTF.

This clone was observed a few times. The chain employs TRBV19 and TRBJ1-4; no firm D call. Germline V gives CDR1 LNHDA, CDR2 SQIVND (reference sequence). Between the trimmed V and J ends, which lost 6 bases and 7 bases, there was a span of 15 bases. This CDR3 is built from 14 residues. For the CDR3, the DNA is TGTGCCAGTAGCCATGAGCCTCGTCCTGAAAAACTGTTTTTT. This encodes CASSHEPRPEKLFF.

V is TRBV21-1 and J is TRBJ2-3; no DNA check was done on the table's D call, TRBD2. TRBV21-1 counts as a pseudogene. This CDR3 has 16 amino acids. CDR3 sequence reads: CASSKPGPLGTDTQYF. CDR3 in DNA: TGTGCCAGCAGCAAACCGGGTCCCCTTGGGACAGATACGCAGTATTTT.